This T cell receptor (beta chain) was identified during a study of T cell clonotyping in hematopoietic cell transplantation. This CDR3 is built from 17 residues. Germline V CDR1 and CDR2: SGHRS, YFSETQ. V shed 1 base and J shed 6 bases, with 17 bases lying between them. The sample's time point: recipient sample about 28 days before transplant, after cytoreduction. Blood collection times were about day -28 and days 30, 100, 180 posttransplant. Generated by immunoSEQ multiplex PCR, the TCRdb table keeps only in-frame clones and is missing some. The sample lists fewer than 8,500 clones; about 97% were seen once. This clone was detected only once. Its specificity is unknown. Overall study findings and caveats: Recipient TCR diversity dropped after transplant; expanded clonotypes rose from day 30 to 180.

The input for sequencing was peripheral blood mononuclear cells, taken before stem cell transplant. This clonotype originated in a man between 65 and 85 years old with acute myeloid leukemia. Some clones in this sample may be carry-over from other donors' samples. The J gene is TRBJ1-6, the V gene TRBV5-1; TRBD1 is a possible D gene (5 bases). CDR3: CASSLQTGTMGNSPLHF. CDR3 DNA sequence: TGCGCCAGCAGCTTGCAAACCGGGACCATGGGTAATTCACCCCTCCACTTT.